This note documents a single T cell receptor (beta chain) sequence. This sample was included in a study of CD8+ T cells in alopecia areata. Per germline, CDR1 SGHDN and CDR2 FVKESK. Between the trimmed V and J ends, which lost 1 base and 6 bases, there was a span of 10 bases. The CDR3 loop spans 15 amino acids. Reverse transcribed after extraction, RNA yielded cDNA as the sequencing template. Produced via immunoSEQ multiplex PCR; TCRdb's table is partial and in-frame only. The sample has 150,000 or so clones; more than 75% are singletons. This chain joins TRBV14 and TRBJ1-6, with unresolved D. The sequence came from a human donor with alopecia areata. Specimen: CD8+ T cells sorted from blood, collected at week 0. The CDR3 reads CASSQGHFLNSPLHF. CDR3 coding DNA: TGTGCCAGCAGCCAAGGTCATTTCCTTAATTCACCCCTCCACTTT.